This passage covers 12 T cell receptor beta chains from one sample sequenced in a study of T cells in Graves' hyperthyroidism and ophthalmopathy. Amplification targeted TCR beta CDR3 regions from RNA transcripts. The HTBI primer set was used in a first-round RT-PCR of the TCR CDR3. TCRdb re-called the multiplex PCR reads with MiXCR, one entry per CDR3 protein. The sample gives roughly 600,000 distinct CDR3 sequences, roughly 15% of which show up once; approximately 12% is in the top ten. Sequencing was carried out using blood. These receptors were obtained from a woman between 45 and 60 years old with Graves' ophthalmopathy.

The chain has TRBV24-1 and TRBJ2-7, with a tentative D call TRBD1 (6 bases). Trimming removed 6 bases at V and 5 bases at J, with 10 bases between. The length of the CDR3 is 12 residues. Germline CDR1 and CDR2: KGHDR and SFDVKD. Here the CDR3 reads CATSSSGDEQYF. CDR3 nucleotides: TGTGCCACCAGTTCTTCAGGGGACGAGCAGTACTTC.

The sample holds one count of this clonotype. Since a much larger clone is just one base distant, this may be a read error. The genes are TRBV19 and TRBJ1-1; D perhaps matches TRBD1 (5 bases). Germline CDR1 and CDR2: LNHDA and SQIVND (reference sequence). The CDR3 totals 14 residues. CDR3 sequence (DNA): TGTGCCGGTAGTATTTTGGGGGGTTACACTGAAGCTTTCTTT. This translates into CAGSILGGYTEAFF.

This sequence joins TRBV19 and TRBJ2-3; D gene uncertain. This CDR3 has 15 residues. The ends were cut back, 2 bases at V and 2 bases at J, with 11 bases in the middle. The V gene's germline CDR1 is LNHDA and CDR2 SQIVND (reference sequence). The CDR3 region has the DNA TGTGCCAGTAGTATATCCCTAGTGAACACAGATACGCAGTATTTT. Translated, it gives CASSISLVNTDTQYF. The full variable domain, with the rest looked up from reference TRBV19 and TRBJ2-3, is DGGITQSPKYLFRKEGQNVTLSCEQNLNHDAMYWYRQDPGQGLRLIYYSQIVNDFQKGDIAEGYSVSREKKESFPLTVTSAQKNPTAFYLCASSISLVNTDTQYFGPGTRLTVL.

There are many counts of this clonotype. The chain employs TRBV15 and TRBJ1-4, with 8 bases that match TRBD1. Germline loops: CDR1 LNHNV, CDR2 YYDKDF (reference sequence). The junction had 7 bases not matched to a gene; V was cut back by 6 bases and J by 7 bases. The CDR3 loop spans 14 amino acids. CDR3 sequence: CATSPDRVTEKLFF. DNA for the CDR3: TGTGCCACCAGTCCGGACAGGGTTACTGAAAAACTGTTTTTT. The whole variable domain, filled in from reference TRBV15 and TRBJ1-4, reads DAMVIQNPRYQVTQFGKPVTLSCSQTLNHNVMYWYQQKSSQAPKLLFHYYDKDFNNEADTPDNFQSRRPNTSFCFLDIRSPGLGDTAMYLCATSPDRVTEKLFFGSGTQLSVL.

This clonotype was detected a few times. This chain connects TRBV28 to TRBJ1-3; D is undetermined. Trimming removed 5 bases at V and 3 bases at J, with 14 bases between. The CDR3 runs to 15 residues. The germline CDR1 and CDR2 sequences are MDHEN and SYDVKM. CDR3 protein: CASSVPFGSGNTIYF. The CDR3 region has the DNA TGTGCCAGCAGTGTCCCGTTCGGGAGTGGAAACACCATATATTTT.

The sample holds a few counts of this clonotype. The genes are TRBV24-1 and TRBJ2-3, with 10 positions matching TRBD1. In germline, CDR1 is KGHDR, CDR2 SFDVKD. V dropped 4 bases and J dropped 14; count of bases not matched to a gene: 11. This CDR3 is 14 amino acids long. The CDR3 coding sequence is TGTGCCACCAGTGACCGCGGCCGGGACAGGGGATGGTATTTT. Protein: CATSDRGRDRGWYF.

This clonotype was observed a few times. V and J are TRBV11-2 and TRBJ2-7; TRBD2 matches at 8 bases. The CDR3 length is 15 residues. CDR1 is SGHAT and CDR2 is FQNNGV in the germline V gene. J gave up 6 bases and V 7 bases, and 14 bases lay outside the gene matches. The CDR3 reads CASNSAGGAPREQYF. CDR3 nucleotides: TGTGCCAGCAACTCCGCCGGGGGGGCCCCCCGCGAGCAGTACTTC. Variable domain in full (rest from reference TRBV11-2 and TRBJ2-7): EAGVAQSPRYKIIEKRQSVAFWCNPISGHATLYWYQQILGQGPKLLIQFQNNGVVDDSQLPKDRFSAERLKGVDSTLKIQPAKLEDSAVYLCASNSAGGAPREQYFGPGTRLTVT.

This clonotype has ten or more counts. Written as DNA, the CDR3 is TGTGCCAGCAGTTACGGTCCGGGACAGGGGAAGGACGAGCAGTACTTC. It yields the protein CASSYGPGQGKDEQYF. V gene TRBV6-5 combines with J gene TRBJ2-7; TRBD1 agrees at 10 bases. This CDR3 has 16 amino acids. From germline, CDR1 is MNHEY and CDR2 SVGAGI. The junction had 9 bases not matched to a gene; V was cut back by 2 bases and J by 5 bases.

This clonotype was seen a few times. The chain carries TRBV29-1 and TRBJ2-1, with TRBD2 matching over 11 bases. Germline V gene data show CDR1 as SQVTM and CDR2 as ANQGSEA. This CDR3 region has 16 residues. J was trimmed by 6 bases and V by 4 bases; bases with no gene match: 11. This CDR3 is CSVVISGRVYRNEQFF. The CDR3 nucleotides read TGCAGCGTTGTGATTAGCGGGAGGGTTTATCGCAATGAGCAGTTCTTC.

This clonotype occurred many times. This rearrangement joins TRBV5-1 to TRBJ2-7, with D unresolved. Trimming took 2 bases from V and 5 from J, leaving 8 bases between them. This CDR3 has 12 amino acids. Germline assignment: CDR1 SGHRS and CDR2 YFSETQ. In DNA form, the CDR3 reads TGCGCCAGCAGCTTAAGGCGGAACGAGCAGTACTTC. Translation gives CASSLRRNEQYF.

This clonotype was recorded at least ten times. The genes are TRBV27 and TRBJ1-2; TRBD1 matches at 8 bases. Germline V gene lookup returns CDR1 MNHEY and CDR2 SMNVEV (reference sequence). Unmatched junction bases numbered 11, after V lost 5 bases and J lost 3 bases. The CDR3 has 16 residues. The CDR3 here is CASSLRRTGYDYGYTF. The DNA for the CDR3 is TGTGCCAGCAGTCTACGCCGGACAGGGTACGACTATGGCTACACCTTC.

Concerning this clonotype itself: The CDR3 end shows no conserved phenylalanine or tryptophan, and so a read error is likely. The CDR3 DNA reads TGTGCCAGCAGCCCTGGAATAGAACTAGCGGGAGGCAATGAGCAGTACCTC. As protein: CASSPGIELAGGNEQYL. This sequence joins TRBV7-2 and TRBJ2-1; TRBD2 aligns across 12 bases. The J call is doubtful: the DNA matches TRBJ2-7 better. CDR3 length: 17 amino acids. The V gene's germline CDR1 is SGHTA and CDR2 FQGNSA.